This entry lists 25 T cell receptor beta chains sequenced from one sample in a study of blood T cell repertoires in COVID-19. Method: immunoSEQ multiplex PCR; TCRdb's copy keeps in-frame clones and lacks some. This sample has roughly 250,000 clones, with about 80% found just once. Sequencing used peripheral blood. Receptors originate from a woman at least 80 years old with active or convalescent COVID-19.

The count of this clone is one. J is TRBJ2-5 and V is TRBV2; D may be TRBD2 (6 bases). This CDR3 region has 16 residues. V gave up 2 bases and J gave up 5 bases, with 18 bases separating them. Germline V gene data show CDR1 as SNHLY and CDR2 as FYNNEI. CDR3 sequence reads: CASSELEMGGGETQYF. CDR3 in DNA: TGTGCCAGCAGTGAATTAGAAATGGGGGGAGGCGAGACCCAGTACTTC.

This chain uses TRBV18 with TRBJ2-5; D perhaps matches TRBD2 (6 bases). The length of the CDR3 is 12 residues. The germline gives CDR1 KGHSH, CDR2 LQKENI. V lost 6 bases and J 3 bases, leaving 8 bases between the germline ends. The CDR3 DNA reads TGTGCCAGCTCGGAGCGGGAAGAGACCCAGTACTTC. It is translated as CASSEREETQYF.

This clone was observed a single time. CDR3 bases: TGTGCCAGCAGATCAAGACGGACAGGGGGTACTGAAGCTTTCTTT. Translating it yields CASRSRRTGGTEAFF. The rearrangement uses TRBV28 and TRBJ1-1, with 10 bases identical to TRBD1. This CDR3 spans 15 amino acids. Germline V lookup: CDR1 MDHEN, CDR2 SYDVKM. The V gene end was trimmed by 6 bases and the J gene end by 5 bases; junction bases not matched to a gene: 9.

This chain uses TRBV9 with TRBJ2-7, with TRBD1 matching over 8 bases. Germline V gene sequence: CDR1 SGDLS, CDR2 YYNGEE. The CDR3 is made up of 14 amino acids. V shed 3 bases, J shed 2 bases, and the junction held 4 bases outside the gene matches. The chain's CDR3 is CASSGGQGPYEQYF. The CDR3 bases are TGTGCCAGCAGCGGTGGACAGGGACCCTACGAGCAGTACTTC.

This clone was seen a handful of times. The chain combines TRBV18 with TRBJ2-7, with 12 nucleotides matching TRBD2. The germline gives CDR1 KGHSH, CDR2 LQKENI. V was clipped by 3 bases and J by 5 bases; unmatched bases: 5. CDR3 size: 15 residues. The CDR3: CASSPRTSGENEQYF. As DNA, the CDR3 is TGTGCCAGCTCACCGCGGACTAGCGGGGAAAACGAGCAGTACTTC.

This chain connects TRBV3-1 (or the pseudogene TRBV3-2) to TRBJ2-7; TRBD2 might be the D (5 bases). Per germline, CDR1 LGHDT and CDR2 YNNKEL (reference sequence). The ends were cut back, 4 bases at V and 7 bases at J, with 11 bases in the middle. CDR3 length: 12 residues. The CDR3 loop is CASSLPPGEQYF. The CDR3 region has the DNA TGTGCCAGCAGCCTTCCACCGGGGGAGCAGTACTTC.

V gene TRBV5-1 combines with J gene TRBJ1-1; D gene ambiguous. This CDR3 has 14 amino acids. Germline V gene lookup returns CDR1 SGHRS and CDR2 YFSETQ. V gave up 0 bases and J gave up 5 bases, with 11 bases separating them. The CDR3 DNA follows: TGCGCCAGCAGCTTGGCGGTTTTCTCTACTGAAGCTTTCTTT. It codes for CASSLAVFSTEAFF.

V is TRBV9 and J is TRBJ2-3; D is perhaps TRBD2 (5 bases). Trimming took off 0 bases at V and 4 bases at J, with 12 bases between the two ends. The CDR3 has 15 residues. The germline V gene encodes CDR1 SGDLS and CDR2 YYNGEE. The CDR3 DNA reads as TGTGCCAGCAGCGTAGGGGGAGTAAATTCAGATACGCAGTATTTT. It codes for CASSVGGVNSDTQYF.

The chain uses TRBV5-4 and TRBJ2-2, with 12 bases that match TRBD1. Germline values: CDR1 SGHNT, CDR2 YYREEE (reference sequence). After removal of 4 bases from V and 5 bases from J, the junction contained 6 bases not matched to a gene. This CDR3 comprises 16 residues. This CDR3 is CASSGGQGAQTGELFF. In nucleotides, the CDR3 is TGTGCCAGCAGCGGGGGACAGGGGGCGCAAACCGGGGAGCTGTTTTTT.

J is TRBJ1-3 and V is TRBV4-1, with 9 bases aligning to TRBD1. The V segment lost 1 base and the J segment 8 bases; nucleotides outside the gene matches: 6. This CDR3 has 15 residues. Germline CDR1 reads MGHRA; CDR2 reads YSYEKL. The CDR3: CASSQGFRDRDTIYF. CDR3 nucleotides: TGCGCCAGCAGCCAAGGCTTCCGGGACAGGGACACCATATATTTT.

The CDR3 nucleotides read TGTGCCAGCAGTGAATCGCAGGGTGGCACTGAAGCTTTCTTT. Residues: CASSESQGGTEAFF. The J gene is TRBJ1-1, the V gene TRBV25-1; weak D call: TRBD1 (5 bases). V was trimmed by 1 base and J by 4 bases, leaving 10 bases between them. Germline V lookup: CDR1 MGHDK, CDR2 SYGVNS. The CDR3 is 14 residues long.

The rearrangement joins TRBV21-1 to TRBJ1-1. TRBV21-1 represents a pseudogene. This CDR3 comprises 16 residues. CDR3: CASSKGGGPMNTEAFF. The CDR3 coding sequence is TGTGCCAGCAGCAAAGGGGGGGGTCCCATGAACACTGAAGCTTTCTTT.

V gene TRBV16 combines with J gene TRBJ1-4, with D possibly being TRBD1 (6 bases). Germline loops: CDR1 KGHSY, CDR2 FQNENV. This CDR3 is 15 amino acids long. V was shortened by 0 bases and J by 5 bases, with 10 bases between the two germline ends. The CDR3 protein is CASSQSTGKNEKLFF. The CDR3 nucleotides read TGTGCCAGCAGCCAATCAACAGGGAAAAATGAAAAACTGTTTTTT. The full variable domain, completed using reference TRBV16 and TRBJ1-4, is GEEVAQTPKHLVRGEGQKAKLYCAPIKGHSYVFWYQQVLKNEFKFLISFQNENVFDETGMPKERFSAKCLPNSPCSLEIQATKLEDSAVYFCASSQSTGKNEKLFFGSGTQLSVL.

The V and J genes are TRBV5-1 and TRBJ2-7; 7 nucleotides line up with TRBD1. With V trimmed by 4 bases and J by 5 bases, 6 bases remained unmatched. CDR1 SGHRS and CDR2 YFSETQ come from the germline V gene. The CDR3 extends over 13 amino acids. This CDR3 reads CASSPTGLDEQYF. As DNA, the CDR3 is TGCGCCAGCAGCCCGACAGGGTTGGACGAGCAGTACTTC. Together with reference TRBV5-1 and TRBJ2-7, the CDR3 gives the full variable domain: KAGVTQTPRYLIKTRGQQVTLSCSPISGHRSVSWYQQTPGQGLQFLFEYFSETQRNKGNFPGRFSGRQFSNSRSEMNVSTLELGDSALYLCASSPTGLDEQYFGPGTRLTVT.

The gene calls are TRBV5-1 and TRBJ2-3; TRBD2 matches 8 bases. J was trimmed by 2 bases and V by 3 bases; bases with no gene match: 11. Germline CDR1 is SGHRS and CDR2 is YFSETQ. CDR3 length: 17 residues. The CDR3 nucleotides read TGCGCCAGCAGCTCAGCGGGAGCGGGGGCAGCCACAGATACGCAGTATTTT. Translated, it gives CASSSAGAGAATDTQYF.

This sequence joins TRBV7-8 and TRBJ1-1, with TRBD1 matching 7 bases. With V trimmed by 4 bases and J by 6 bases, 2 bases remained unmatched. From germline, CDR1 is SGHVS and CDR2 FQNEAQ. The CDR3 runs 12 residues. The CDR3 coding sequence is TGTGCCAGCAGCTCAGACAGGGCTGAAGCTTTCTTT. Protein product: CASSSDRAEAFF.

The chain recombines TRBV27 with TRBJ2-3, with TRBD2 matching 7 bases. Germline values: CDR1 MNHEY, CDR2 SMNVEV (reference sequence). The trim removed 1 base at V and 3 bases at J, leaving 4 bases unmatched. CDR3 length equals 15 residues. The CDR3 nucleotides are TGTGCCAGCAGTTTATTGCTGGGACTAACAGATACGCAGTATTTT. This translates into CASSLLLGLTDTQYF.

The chain has TRBV5-1 and TRBJ2-1, with D tentatively TRBD1 (5 bases). V lost 2 bases and J lost 7, with 16 bases in between. This CDR3 is built from 15 residues. CDR1 and CDR2 (germline): SGHRS, YFSETQ. The DNA for the CDR3 is TGCGCCAGCAGCTTCAGTCCCCAAGGGGTAAATGAGCAGTTCTTC. Protein product: CASSFSPQGVNEQFF.

This sequence joins TRBV1 and TRBJ2-1; TRBD2 was called by the table and not checked on the DNA. TRBV1 constitutes a pseudogene. The CDR3 covers 20 residues. The CDR3 region has the DNA TGCACCAGCAGCCAAGATCCACCTGGACTAGCGGTTCACTCCTACAATGAGCAGTTCTTC. Translating gives CTSSQDPPGLAVHSYNEQFF.

This rearrangement joins TRBV28 to TRBJ1-5; D possibly corresponds to TRBD1 (5 bases). Looked up from germline, CDR1 is MDHEN and CDR2 is SYDVKM. The CDR3 is 15 residues long. The V gene lost 1 base and the J gene lost 1 base, with 8 bases spanning the gap. CDR3 DNA sequence: TGTGCCAGCAGTTTATCAGGGTTCAGCAATCAGCCCCAGCATTTT. This translates into CASSLSGFSNQPQHF.

This chain links TRBV7-8 with TRBJ1-3; TRBD1 aligns across 11 bases. Germline CDR1 reads SGHVS; CDR2 reads FQNEAQ. J gave up 2 bases and V 2 bases, and 8 bases lay outside the gene matches. This CDR3 spans 18 amino acids. The CDR3 protein is CASSLIFTGQGAGNTIYF. The CDR3 DNA sequence: TGTGCCAGCAGCTTAATCTTCACGGGACAGGGGGCTGGAAACACCATATATTTT.

This clone was observed a single time. The chain has TRBV9 and TRBJ2-3; 12 nucleotides agree with TRBD2. V gave up 4 bases and J gave up 1 base; unmatched junction bases: 4. CDR1 and CDR2 (germline): SGDLS, YYNGEE. The CDR3 runs to 16 residues. CDR3 DNA: TGTGCCAGCAGCTCGCTAGCGGGGGGGGGCACAGATACGCAGTATTTT. Translated: CASSSLAGGGTDTQYF. Full variable domain (missing parts from reference TRBV9 and TRBJ2-3): DSGVTQTPKHLITATGQRVTLRCSPRSGDLSVYWYQQSLDQGLQFLIQYYNGEERAKGNILERFSAQQFPDLHSELNLSSLELGDSALYFCASSSLAGGGTDTQYFGPGTRLTVL.

This clone was counted once. The DNA of the CDR3 is TGTGCCAGCGGCAGCGGCACAGATACGCAGTATTTT. The encoded protein is CASGSGTDTQYF. The chain links TRBV2 to TRBJ2-3, with unresolved D. Trimming took 8 bases from V and 1 from J, leaving 7 bases between them. The CDR3 length is 12 residues. Germline V gene sequence: CDR1 SNHLY, CDR2 FYNNEI.

The rearrangement joins TRBV7-8 to TRBJ2-5, with TRBD1 as a possible D gene (6 bases). V gave up 5 bases and J gave up 4 bases, with 17 bases separating them. This CDR3 comprises 15 residues. The germline CDR1 and CDR2 sequences are SGHVS and FQNEAQ. CDR3 bases: TGTGCCAGCAGCCCTCAGCGCACAGGGAGAGAGACCCAGTACTTC. It codes for CASSPQRTGRETQYF.

J is TRBJ1-4 and V is TRBV9, with D unclear. Trimming left V 3 bases short and J 7 bases short, with 7 bases between. The CDR3 has 12 residues. The V gene's germline CDR1 is SGDLS and CDR2 YYNGEE. In DNA form, the CDR3 reads TGTGCCAGCAGCGGGGAGTTTGAAAAACTGTTTTTT. It codes for CASSGEFEKLFF.